The 21 T cell receptor beta chains below all came from one sample that was sequenced in a study of blood T cell repertoires in COVID-19. The protocol was immunoSEQ multiplex PCR, while the TCRdb copy is restricted to in-frame clones and leaves out a portion. The profile shows under 450,000 clones, around 89% of them singletons. Specimen: peripheral blood. These receptors originate from a woman in her thirties or forties with COVID-19, enrolled during active disease.

Only a few counts were recorded for this clone. The gene calls are TRBV6-2 or TRBV6-3 and TRBJ1-5, with 8 bases that match TRBD1. CDR3 length: 16 residues. Per germline, CDR1 MNHEY and CDR2 SVGEGT. Trimming took 6 bases from V and 3 from J; bases not matched to a gene: 10. CDR3 in amino acids: CASSLRTGRINQPQHF. In DNA, the CDR3 is TGTGCCAGCAGCCTTCGGACAGGGAGAATCAATCAGCCCCAGCATTTT.

J is TRBJ2-3 and V is TRBV2; TRBD2 matches 7 bases. This CDR3 spans 14 amino acids. Germline CDR1 SNHLY, CDR2 FYNNEI. Trimming removed 6 bases from V and 2 bases from J; junction bases left unmatched: 5. The CDR3 region has the DNA TGTGCCAGCAGCCAGACTAGCCACACAGATACGCAGTATTTT. Translating gives CASSQTSHTDTQYF.

With respect to this clone: This sample includes further DNA sequences coding for the same CDR3. This sequence joins TRBV19 and TRBJ1-1; possibly TRBD1 for D (5 bases). The germline V and J ends were trimmed by 2 bases and 0 bases, with 7 bases remaining between them. Germline-derived CDR1 and CDR2 are LNHDA and SQIVND (reference sequence). This CDR3 has 14 residues. CDR3 protein: CASSIRGMNTEAFF. As DNA, the CDR3 is TGTGCCAGTAGTATAAGGGGAATGAACACTGAAGCTTTCTTT.

The genes are TRBV28 and TRBJ2-1; possibly TRBD1 for D (6 bases). The germline V gene encodes CDR1 MDHEN and CDR2 SYDVKM. The length of the CDR3 is 15 residues. The V end was cut by 2 bases, the J end by 4 bases, with 12 bases between. In DNA form, the CDR3 reads TGTGCCAGCAGTTTACCGGACAGCACATACAATGAGCAGTTCTTC. As protein: CASSLPDSTYNEQFF.

The chain employs TRBV2 and TRBJ1-4, with D possibly TRBD1 on 5 matching bases. Trimming removed 2 bases from V and 14 bases from J, with 12 bases in between. The CDR3 is 12 amino acids. Germline CDR1 is SNHLY and CDR2 is FYNNEI. The CDR3 DNA sequence: TGTGCCAGCAGTGAATATAGGGGCAGTCTGTTTTTT. Translating gives CASSEYRGSLFF.

The chain couples TRBV23-1 to TRBJ1-2; possibly TRBD1 for D (5 bases). TRBV23-1 falls under the ORF class, with uncertain function. The CDR3 extends over 18 amino acids. The V end lost 3 bases, the J end lost 0 bases, and 20 bases lay between the germline ends. The DNA of the CDR3 is TGCGCCAGCAGTCAGAGACAGAAAGACAGCCGGGCTAACTATGGCTACACCTTC. The encoded protein is CASSQRQKDSRANYGYTF.

The CDR3: CASSEELTSMNTEAFF. Written as DNA, the CDR3 is TGTGCCAGCAGTGAAGAATTGACATCCATGAACACTGAAGCTTTCTTT. The chain carries TRBV2 and TRBJ1-1; no reliable D call. Trimming left V 1 base short and J 0 bases short, with 12 bases between. The CDR3 is 16 residues long. The germline gives CDR1 SNHLY, CDR2 FYNNEI.

The gene calls are TRBV27 and TRBJ1-1, with a possible D match to TRBD1 (5 bases). The germline gives CDR1 MNHEY, CDR2 SMNVEV (reference sequence). The CDR3 runs 15 residues. V was shortened by 6 bases and J by 3 bases, with 17 bases between the two germline ends. The CDR3 loop is CASRTPRGRHTEAFF. DNA of the CDR3: TGTGCCAGCAGAACCCCCCGGGGGAGACACACTGAAGCTTTCTTT.

V is TRBV7-2 and J is TRBJ2-1, with D tentatively TRBD2 (6 bases). Trimming pared 2 bases from V and 0 bases from J, leaving 14 bases between. This CDR3 has 17 amino acids. Germline lookup yields CDR1 SGHTA and CDR2 FQGNSA. Here the CDR3 reads CASSLRSRGSSYNEQFF. The CDR3 nucleotides read TGTGCCAGCAGCTTACGGTCGCGGGGCAGCTCCTACAATGAGCAGTTCTTC.

The V gene is TRBV6-1, the J gene TRBJ1-2; D not certain. The CDR3 is made up of 16 amino acids. V was trimmed by 2 bases and J by 8 bases, leaving 21 bases between them. Germline-derived CDR1 and CDR2 are MNHNS and SASEGT. DNA of the CDR3: TGTGCCAGCAGTGAAATGATGGAGGGCTGGTTGGGCGGCTACACCTTC. Translation: CASSEMMEGWLGGYTF.

The chain joins TRBV15 to TRBJ1-1; D is perhaps TRBD1 (6 bases). CDR3 length: 14 residues. Germline CDR1 LNHNV, CDR2 YYDKDF (reference sequence). Trimming took off 3 bases at V and 3 bases at J, with 11 bases between the two ends. The CDR3 sequence: CATSSGQRHTEAFF. In DNA, the CDR3 is TGTGCCACCAGCAGTGGACAGCGGCACACTGAAGCTTTCTTT.

The chain recombines TRBV7-3 with TRBJ1-2, with a tentative D call TRBD1 (6 bases). With 1 base removed from V and 5 bases from J, the gap between germline ends came to 8 bases. The CDR3 has 13 amino acids. From germline, CDR1 is SGHTA and CDR2 FQGTGA. The CDR3 here is CASSLRQGYGYTF. CDR3 sequence (DNA): TGTGCCAGCAGCTTAAGGCAGGGGTATGGCTACACCTTC.

This chain joins TRBV9 and TRBJ1-6; TRBD1 aligns across 9 bases. Germline assignment: CDR1 SGDLS and CDR2 YYNGEE. Trimming removed 4 bases from V and 0 bases from J; junction bases left unmatched: 2. The CDR3 totals 16 residues. The chain's CDR3 is CASSPDRGSYNSPLHF. The CDR3 nucleotides read TGTGCCAGCAGCCCGGACAGGGGCTCCTATAATTCACCCCTCCACTTT.

The chain employs TRBV28 and TRBJ1-1; D is possibly TRBD1 (6 bases). The CDR3 covers 14 residues. Germline CDR1 is MDHEN and CDR2 is SYDVKM. Trimming removed 5 bases at V and 1 base at J, with 11 bases between. In DNA form, the CDR3 reads TGTGCCAGCAGTCAACCGGGACAGAACACTGAAGCTTTCTTT. Translated: CASSQPGQNTEAFF.

This clone was recorded a few times. This chain connects TRBV6-5 to TRBJ2-7; tentative D call: TRBD2 (5 bases). Trimming took off 3 bases at V and 6 bases at J, with 18 bases between the two ends. The CDR3 contains 15 residues. The germline V gene has CDR1 MNHEY and CDR2 SVGAGI. CDR3 DNA: TGTGCCAGCAGTTATTTAACCCGGGGTGGGCGCGAGCAGTACTTC. It is translated as CASSYLTRGGREQYF.

This chain uses TRBV19 with TRBJ1-5; D is possibly TRBD1 (6 bases). The CDR3 runs to 15 residues. In germline, CDR1 is LNHDA, CDR2 SQIVND (reference sequence). V dropped 6 bases and J dropped 7 bases, with 19 bases sitting between them. The CDR3 loop is CASRGTRGRNQPQHF. The CDR3 nucleotides read TGTGCCAGTAGAGGTACCAGGGGTAGGAACCAGCCCCAGCATTTT. Combining the CDR3 with reference TRBV19 and TRBJ1-5 gives the whole variable domain DGGITQSPKYLFRKEGQNVTLSCEQNLNHDAMYWYRQDPGQGLRLIYYSQIVNDFQKGDIAEGYSVSREKKESFPLTVTSAQKNPTAFYLCASRGTRGRNQPQHFGDGTRLSIL.

This rearrangement joins TRBV7-9 to TRBJ1-3; D uncertain. Trimming shortened V by 9 bases and J by 0 bases, and 15 bases separated the two germline ends. The CDR3 has 15 amino acids. The germline CDR1 and CDR2 sequences are SEHNR and FQNEAQ (reference sequence). CDR3 loop: CASRGGLGSGNTIYF. CDR3 sequence (DNA): TGTGCCAGTCGAGGCGGTCTGGGCTCTGGAAACACCATATATTTT.

The rearrangement joins TRBV27 to TRBJ2-2; 10 nucleotides match TRBD1. CDR3 length equals 14 residues. The germline V gene encodes CDR1 MNHEY and CDR2 SMNVEV (reference sequence). The V and J ends lost 7 bases and 2 bases, in that order; junction bases with no gene match: 1. CDR3 loop: CASMTGGNTGELFF. As DNA, the CDR3 is TGTGCCAGCATGACAGGGGGCAACACCGGGGAGCTGTTTTTT.

The CDR3 spells CASSPLGGGYYGYTF. The CDR3 region has the DNA TGTGCCAGCAGTCCTTTGGGAGGAGGGTACTATGGCTACACCTTC. The V gene is TRBV6-5, the J gene TRBJ1-2; D not certain. The germline V gene has CDR1 MNHEY and CDR2 SVGAGI. The CDR3 spans 15 residues. Trimming shortened V by 5 bases and J by 3 bases, and 16 bases separated the two germline ends.

The rearrangement uses TRBV7-9 and TRBJ2-7; D is undetermined. From germline, CDR1 is SEHNR and CDR2 FQNEAQ (reference sequence). V was trimmed by 3 bases and J by 5 bases, leaving 11 bases between them. The CDR3 contains 13 residues. The CDR3 coding sequence is TGTGCCAGCAGCTTTGGGCAGGTCAACGAGCAGTACTTC. Encoded protein: CASSFGQVNEQYF. Using reference TRBV7-9 and TRBJ2-7 for the parts outside the CDR3, the full variable domain is DTGVSQNPRHKITKRGQNVTFRCDPISEHNRLYWYRQTLGQGPEFLTYFQNEAQLEKSRLLSDRFSAERPKGSFSTLEIQRTEQGDSAMYLCASSFGQVNEQYFGPGTRLTVT.

V is TRBV6-2 or TRBV6-3 and J is TRBJ2-7; 7 nucleotides agree with TRBD1. The J segment lost 4 bases and the V segment lost 5 bases, leaving 8 bases of the junction unmatched. Germline V gene sequence: CDR1 MNHEY, CDR2 SVGEGT. The CDR3 totals 14 residues. As DNA, the CDR3 is TGTGCCAGCAGTCCGGGACAGCCTGAATACGAGCAGTACTTC. Residues: CASSPGQPEYEQYF.